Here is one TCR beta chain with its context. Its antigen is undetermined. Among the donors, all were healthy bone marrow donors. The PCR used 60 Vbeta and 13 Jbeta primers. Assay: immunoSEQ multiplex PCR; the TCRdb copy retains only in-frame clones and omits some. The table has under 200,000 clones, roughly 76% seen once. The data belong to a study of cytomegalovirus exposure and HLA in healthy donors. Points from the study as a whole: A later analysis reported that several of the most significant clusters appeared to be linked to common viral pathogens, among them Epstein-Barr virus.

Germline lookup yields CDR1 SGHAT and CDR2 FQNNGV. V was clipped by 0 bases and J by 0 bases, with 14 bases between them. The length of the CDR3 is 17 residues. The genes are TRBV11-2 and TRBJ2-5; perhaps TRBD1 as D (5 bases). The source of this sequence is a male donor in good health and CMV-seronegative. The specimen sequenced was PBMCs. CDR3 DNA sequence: TGTGCCAGCAGCTTAGATATTGCCAAGGGGTACCAAGAGACCCAGTACTTC. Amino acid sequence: CASSLDIAKGYQETQYF.